These 22 T cell receptor beta chains came from one sample sequenced in a study of CD8+CD57+ T cells in acquired aplastic anemia. The TCR beta profiling, which covered VDJ combination and CDR3 sequence, was carried out using genomic DNA as the template. TCRdb reanalysed the reads using MiXCR and keeps one entry per CDR3 protein. This sample carries more than 150,000 distinct CDR3 sequences, less than 55% of them seen once, and the ten largest clones take about 2.9%. Input material: sorted CD4+, CD8+, or CD8+CD57+ T cells (not recorded which) from PBMCs. The source is a human donor in good health.

CDR3 sequence reads: CASSVLAELTDTQYF. The CDR3 DNA follows: TGTGCCAGTAGTGTATTAGCGGAGCTAACAGATACGCAGTATTTT. The chain links TRBV19 to TRBJ2-3, with a possible D match to TRBD2 (6 bases). Germline loops: CDR1 LNHDA, CDR2 SQIVND (reference sequence). This CDR3 region has 15 residues. The ends were cut back, 5 bases at V and 3 bases at J, with 15 bases in the middle.

Note on this clonotype: The missing conserved phenylalanine or tryptophan at the end of this CDR3 makes a read error likely. The chain combines TRBV27 with TRBJ1-2; 8 nucleotides line up with TRBD1. The germline V gene has CDR1 MNHEY and CDR2 SMNVEV (reference sequence). Germline trimming cut 2 bases from V and 6 bases from J; bases unmatched to any gene: 2. This CDR3 spans 13 amino acids. CDR3 DNA: TGTGCCAGCAGTTTAACCAGGGGGCATGGCTACACCCTC. Its protein product is CASSLTRGHGYTL.

Remarks on this clonotype: This may arise from a read error, as a much more abundant clone is one base away. The chain employs TRBV12-3 or TRBV12-4 and TRBJ2-7, with D possibly being TRBD2 (6 bases). The CDR3 contains 15 residues. CDR3 in amino acids: CAGSPRAPGVAEQYF. The DNA for the CDR3 is TGTGCCGGCAGTCCCCGGGCTCCGGGAGTAGCCGAGCAGTACTTC.

The rearrangement uses TRBV10-2 and TRBJ2-7; TRBD2 agrees at 8 bases. Germline V gene sequence: CDR1 WSHSY, CDR2 SAAADI. There are 13 residues in the CDR3. Trimming cost V 10 bases and J 1 base; bases outside gene matches: 6. The CDR3 region has the DNA TGCGCCATCACTAGCGGACATTCCTACGAGCAGTACTTC. Translation gives CAITSGHSYEQYF.

The chain recombines TRBV2 with TRBJ2-1; D call uncertain. The germline CDR1 and CDR2 sequences are SNHLY and FYNNEI. The germline V and J ends were trimmed by 6 bases and 9 bases, with 12 bases remaining between them. The CDR3 runs to 12 residues. CDR3 in amino acids: CASSGSEVEQFF. The CDR3 DNA reads as TGTGCCAGCAGCGGCAGCGAGGTTGAGCAGTTCTTC.

This clonotype was counted between two and nine times. V and J are TRBV18 and TRBJ2-1, with a possible D match to TRBD2 (5 bases). Germline V gives CDR1 KGHSH, CDR2 LQKENI. V was shortened by 2 bases and J by 13 bases, with 15 bases between the two germline ends. This CDR3 spans 13 amino acids. CDR3 residues: CASSPTDRGEQFF. CDR3 DNA: TGTGCCAGCTCACCAACGGACCGGGGAGAACAGTTCTTC.

J is TRBJ1-4 and V is TRBV6-1; D ambiguous. The germline V and J ends were trimmed by 6 bases and 7 bases, with 15 bases remaining between them. Looked up from germline, CDR1 is MNHNS and CDR2 is SASEGT. CDR3 length equals 14 residues. CDR3: CASSTGRFSEKLFF. The CDR3 nucleotides read TGTGCCAGCAGCACCGGGAGATTTAGTGAAAAACTGTTTTTT.

The rearrangement uses TRBV4-2 and TRBJ2-7; D is uncertain. The germline CDR1 and CDR2 sequences are LGHNA and YNFKEQ. The CDR3 length is 14 residues. Trimming shortened V by 0 bases and J by 3 bases, and 9 bases separated the two germline ends. The CDR3 coding sequence is TGTGCCAGCAGCCAAGAATTGTCCAACTACGAGCAGTACTTC. This gives the protein CASSQELSNYEQYF.

This chain links TRBV7-8 with TRBJ1-4; the D is unclear. The CDR3 extends over 12 amino acids. Germline CDR1 SGHVS, CDR2 FQNEAQ. Trimming took off 5 bases at V and 8 bases at J, with 9 bases between the two ends. This CDR3 is CASSLGLEKLFF. The CDR3 region has the DNA TGTGCCAGCAGCCTAGGCTTGGAAAAACTGTTTTTT.

V and J are TRBV11-2 and TRBJ2-7; D is perhaps TRBD1 (6 bases). The CDR3 is 13 residues long. V dropped 5 bases and J dropped 3 bases, with 11 bases sitting between them. The germline gives CDR1 SGHAT, CDR2 FQNNGV. The CDR3 loop reads CASSPLDSYEQYF. Here the CDR3 DNA reads TGTGCCAGCAGCCCGCTGGACAGCTACGAGCAGTACTTC.

This clonotype has at least ten counts. This chain joins TRBV9 and TRBJ2-7; 8 bases align to TRBD2. J lost 2 bases, V lost 0 bases, and 4 bases had no gene match. Looked up from germline, CDR1 is SGDLS and CDR2 is YYNGEE. The length of the CDR3 is 15 residues. This chain's CDR3 is CASSVGSGTTYEQYF. DNA of the CDR3: TGTGCCAGCAGCGTAGGTAGCGGGACGACCTACGAGCAGTACTTC.

The chain couples TRBV2 to TRBJ2-7, with D unclear. The V gene's germline CDR1 is SNHLY and CDR2 FYNNEI. The V and J ends lost 3 bases and 0 bases respectively, with 9 bases between them. The CDR3 spans 14 residues. CDR3 in amino acids: CASSDVLVSYEQYF. CDR3 bases: TGTGCCAGCAGTGACGTTTTAGTCTCCTACGAGCAGTACTTC.

For this clonotype: Being one base from a much bigger clone, this may be a read error. The rearrangement joins TRBV7-2 to TRBJ2-2, with a possible D match to TRBD2 (5 bases). CDR3 size: 13 residues. Germline CDR1 SGHTA, CDR2 FQGNSA. CDR3 protein: CASSLVQNGELSF. The DNA of the CDR3 is TGTGCCAGCAGCTTGGTACAGAACGGGGAGCTGTCTTTT.

This chain links TRBV25-1 with TRBJ2-6; D gene ambiguous. Germline V gene lookup returns CDR1 MGHDK and CDR2 SYGVNS. Trimming shortened V by 2 bases and J by 2 bases, and 1 base separated the two germline ends. The length of the CDR3 is 13 residues. CDR3 DNA: TGTGCCAGCAGTGAAGCTGGGGCCAACGTCCTGACTTTC. Translating gives CASSEAGANVLTF.

This clonotype was seen many times. The chain combines TRBV4-2 with TRBJ2-2; 7 bases align to TRBD2. J gave up 6 bases and V 1 base, and 11 bases lay outside the gene matches. CDR1 is LGHNA, CDR2 YNFKEQ, per germline. The CDR3 runs to 17 residues. The CDR3 DNA is TGTGCCAGCAGCCAAGGCGGGAGTCTACGCCTGGCCGGGGAGCTGTTTTTT. Its protein is CASSQGGSLRLAGELFF.

This clonotype was counted ten times or more. This chain uses TRBV9 with TRBJ1-6, with 7 bases lining up with TRBD1. Germline V lookup: CDR1 SGDLS, CDR2 YYNGEE. V lost 0 bases to trimming and J lost 10 bases; unmatched junction nucleotides: 16. The CDR3 is 18 residues long. The CDR3 DNA sequence: TGTGCCAGCAGCGTAGATTGGATCTCGGGCTCAGGGGGGTCACCCCTCCACTTT. As protein: CASSVDWISGSGGSPLHF. Based on the CDR3 plus reference TRBV9 and TRBJ1-6, the full variable domain is DSGVTQTPKHLITATGQRVTLRCSPRSGDLSVYWYQQSLDQGLQFLIQYYNGEERAKGNILERFSAQQFPDLHSELNLSSLELGDSALYFCASSVDWISGSGGSPLHFGNGTRLTVT.

This clonotype was observed at least ten times. The chain's CDR3 is CASRSGPWEGYYGYTF. DNA for the CDR3: TGTGCCAGCAGATCGGGACCCTGGGAGGGTTACTATGGCTACACCTTC. The chain has TRBV6-1 and TRBJ1-2; perhaps TRBD1 as D (5 bases). From germline, CDR1 is MNHNS and CDR2 SASEGT. Trimming cost V 6 bases and J 3 bases, with 20 bases left between them. The CDR3 is made up of 16 amino acids.

The chain carries TRBV2 and TRBJ2-3, with TRBD2 matching over 8 bases. The germline CDR1 and CDR2 sequences are SNHLY and FYNNEI. With 5 bases clipped from V and 6 bases from J, the junction kept 4 bases outside the gene matches. The length of the CDR3 is 13 residues. For the CDR3, the DNA is TGTGCCAGCAGTCCGGGACTAGTGGATACGCAGTATTTT. Translating it yields CASSPGLVDTQYF.

This clonotype came up many times. The chain combines TRBV7-6 with TRBJ1-3; no reliable D call. V was clipped by 5 bases and J by 4 bases, with 9 bases between them. CDR3 length equals 13 residues. CDR1 SGHVS and CDR2 FNYEAQ come from the germline V gene. CDR3 in DNA: TGTGCCAGCAGCACGAACGAGGGAAACACCATATATTTT. It is translated as CASSTNEGNTIYF. Looking up the rest from reference TRBV7-6 and TRBJ1-3 gives the full variable domain: GAGVSQSPRYKVTKRGQDVALRCDPISGHVSLYWYRQALGQGPEFLTYFNYEAQQDKSGLPNDRFSAERPEGSISTLTIQRTEQRDSAMYRCASSTNEGNTIYFGEGSWLTVV.

This clonotype was seen a single time. This rearrangement joins TRBV6-5 to TRBJ1-2, with D possibly being TRBD1 (5 bases). Germline V lookup: CDR1 MNHEY, CDR2 SVGAGI. CDR3 size: 16 residues. V was shortened by 8 bases and J by 3 bases, with 22 bases between the two germline ends. CDR3 residues: CASVYGGLLADYGYTF. CDR3 nucleotide sequence: TGTGCCAGCGTTTACGGGGGACTTTTAGCTGACTATGGCTACACCTTC.

The sample holds many counts of this clonotype. The chain combines TRBV20-1 with TRBJ2-1; 7 bases are shared with TRBD2. Per the germline V gene, CDR1 is DFQATT and CDR2 is SNEGSKA (reference sequence). The CDR3 spans 16 residues. The V gene end was trimmed by 0 bases and the J gene end by 6 bases; junction bases not matched to a gene: 11. DNA for the CDR3: TGCAGTGCTAGAGATCTTGGCGGGAGTCAGACCAATGAGCAGTTCTTC. This gives the protein CSARDLGGSQTNEQFF.

This chain uses TRBV20-1 with TRBJ2-7, with 8 bases fitting TRBD1. The CDR3 totals 14 residues. V dropped 2 bases and J dropped 2; count of bases not matched to a gene: 5. Germline assignment: CDR1 DFQATT and CDR2 SNEGSKA (reference sequence). The CDR3 DNA reads TGCAGTGCTAGACAGGGGGCGTGGACCTACGAGCAGTACTTC. Its translation is CSARQGAWTYEQYF.